This TCR beta chain comes out of a study of T cell clonotyping in hematopoietic cell transplantation. Regarding the study as a whole: Pathologically expanded recipient clonotypes increased progressively from day 30 to day 180 as diversity fell.

A word on this clone: Its antigen is not known.

Repertoires were generated with immunoSEQ multiplex PCR, while TCRdb's copy carries only in-frame clones and drops some. The data hold more than 7,000 clones, with about 91% observed a single time. This sequence was found in a female patient in her fifties or sixties who had an allogeneic stem cell transplant from an unrelated donor, so the T cells may come from the graft donor. Some clones in this sample may be carry-over from other donors' samples. The sequencing here drew on PBMCs, taken 30 days after allogeneic stem cell transplant.

The CDR3 loop reads CASSEMEEEGSYEQYF. The CDR3 DNA follows: TGTGCCAGCAGTGAAATGGAGGAAGAGGGCTCCTACGAGCAGTACTTC. The chain links TRBV2 to TRBJ2-7, with D possibly TRBD2 on 5 matching bases. The germline V gene has CDR1 SNHLY and CDR2 FYNNEI. The CDR3 is 16 amino acids. Deletions cut 2 bases from V and 0 bases from J, with 14 bases between. Supplemented by reference TRBV2 and TRBJ2-7, the full variable domain reads EPEVTQTPSHQVTQMGQEVILRCVPISNHLYFYWYRQILGQKVEFLVSFYNNEISEKSEIFDDQFSVERPDGSNFTLKIRSTKLEDSAMYFCASSEMEEEGSYEQYFGPGTRLTVT.